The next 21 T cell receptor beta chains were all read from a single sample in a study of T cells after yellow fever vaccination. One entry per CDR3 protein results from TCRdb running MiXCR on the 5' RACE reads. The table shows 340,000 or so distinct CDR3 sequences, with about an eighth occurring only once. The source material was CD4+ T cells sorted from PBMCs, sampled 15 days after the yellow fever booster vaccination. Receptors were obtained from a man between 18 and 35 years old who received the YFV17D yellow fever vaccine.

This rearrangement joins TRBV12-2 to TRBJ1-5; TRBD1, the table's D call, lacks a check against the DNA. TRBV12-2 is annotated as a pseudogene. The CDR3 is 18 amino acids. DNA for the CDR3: TGTGCAAGTCGCTTAGCGACATCGGACAGGGGGCTCTGGCAGCCCCAGCATTTT. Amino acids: CASRLATSDRGLWQPQHF.

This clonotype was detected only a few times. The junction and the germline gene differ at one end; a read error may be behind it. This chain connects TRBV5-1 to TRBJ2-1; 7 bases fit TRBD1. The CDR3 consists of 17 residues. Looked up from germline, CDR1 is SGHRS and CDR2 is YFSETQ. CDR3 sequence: CASSPTGAGMGYIEQFF. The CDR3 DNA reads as TGCGCCAGCAGCCCTACAGGGGCGGGCATGGGGTACATTGAGCAGTTCTTC.

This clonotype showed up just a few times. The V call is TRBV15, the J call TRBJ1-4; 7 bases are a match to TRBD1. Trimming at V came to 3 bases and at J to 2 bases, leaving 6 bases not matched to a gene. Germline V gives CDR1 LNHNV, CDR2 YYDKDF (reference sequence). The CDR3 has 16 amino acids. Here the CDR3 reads CATSRNPGGTNEKLFF. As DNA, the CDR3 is TGTGCCACCAGCAGGAACCCAGGGGGGACTAATGAAAAACTGTTTTTT.

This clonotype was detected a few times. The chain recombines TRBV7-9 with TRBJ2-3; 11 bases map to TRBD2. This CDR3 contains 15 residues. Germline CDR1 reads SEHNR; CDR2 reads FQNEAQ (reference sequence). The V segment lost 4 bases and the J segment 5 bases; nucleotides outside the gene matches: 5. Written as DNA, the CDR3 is TGTGCCAGCAGCTCTAGCGGGGGGCCAGGAGATACGCAGTATTTT. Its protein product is CASSSSGGPGDTQYF.

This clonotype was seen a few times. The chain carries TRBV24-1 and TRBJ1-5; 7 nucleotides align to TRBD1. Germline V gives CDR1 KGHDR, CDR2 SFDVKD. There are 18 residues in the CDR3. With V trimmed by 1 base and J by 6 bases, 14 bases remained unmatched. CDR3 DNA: TGTGCCACCAGTGATTTTGATGCGGGACAGACGACCGGTCAGCCCCAGCATTTT. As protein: CATSDFDAGQTTGQPQHF.

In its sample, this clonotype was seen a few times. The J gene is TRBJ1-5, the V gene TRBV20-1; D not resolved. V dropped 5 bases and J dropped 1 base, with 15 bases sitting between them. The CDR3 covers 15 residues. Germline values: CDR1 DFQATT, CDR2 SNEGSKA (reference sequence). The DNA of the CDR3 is TGCAGTGCTCCCGGACCCAGTGGGAGCAATCAGCCCCAGCATTTT. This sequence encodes CSAPGPSGSNQPQHF.

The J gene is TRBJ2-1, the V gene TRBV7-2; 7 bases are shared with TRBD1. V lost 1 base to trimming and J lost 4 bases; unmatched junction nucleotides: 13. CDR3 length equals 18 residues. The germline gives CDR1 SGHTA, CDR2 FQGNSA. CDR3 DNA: TGTGCCAGCAGCTTAGTGGGACAGCAGGTCGGTGGTTACAATGAGCAGTTCTTC. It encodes CASSLVGQQVGGYNEQFF.

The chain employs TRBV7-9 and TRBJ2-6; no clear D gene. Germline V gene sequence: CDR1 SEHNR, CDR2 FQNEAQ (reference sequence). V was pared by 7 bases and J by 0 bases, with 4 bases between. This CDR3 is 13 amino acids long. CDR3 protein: CASILSGANVLTF. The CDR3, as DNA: TGTGCCAGCATTCTCTCTGGGGCCAACGTCCTGACTTTC.

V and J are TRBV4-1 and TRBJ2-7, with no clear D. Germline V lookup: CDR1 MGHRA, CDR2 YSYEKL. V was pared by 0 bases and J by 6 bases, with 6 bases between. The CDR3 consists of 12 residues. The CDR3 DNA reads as TGCGCCAGCAGCCAAGATTGGGGCGAGCAGTACTTC. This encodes CASSQDWGEQYF.

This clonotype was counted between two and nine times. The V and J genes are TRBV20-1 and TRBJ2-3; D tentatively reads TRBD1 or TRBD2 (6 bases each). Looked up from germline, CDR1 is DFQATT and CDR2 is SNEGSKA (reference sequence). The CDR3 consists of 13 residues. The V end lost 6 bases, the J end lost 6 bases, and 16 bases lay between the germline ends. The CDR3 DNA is TGCAGTGCCGTTCTAGGGGGGTTCGATACGCAGTATTTT. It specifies CSAVLGGFDTQYF.

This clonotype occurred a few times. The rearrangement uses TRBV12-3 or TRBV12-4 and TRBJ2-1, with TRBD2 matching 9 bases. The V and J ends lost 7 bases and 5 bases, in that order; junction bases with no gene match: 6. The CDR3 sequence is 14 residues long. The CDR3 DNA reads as TGTGCCAGCAAAAGGAGCGGGGGGAACAATGAGCAGTTCTTC. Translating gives CASKRSGGNNEQFF.

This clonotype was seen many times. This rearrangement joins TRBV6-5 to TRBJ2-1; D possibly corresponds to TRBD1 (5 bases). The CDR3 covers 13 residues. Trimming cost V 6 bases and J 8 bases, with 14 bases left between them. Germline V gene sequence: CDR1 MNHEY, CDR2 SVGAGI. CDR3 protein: CASSRFDSYEQFF. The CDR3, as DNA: TGTGCCAGCAGCCGTTTTGACAGCTATGAGCAGTTCTTC.

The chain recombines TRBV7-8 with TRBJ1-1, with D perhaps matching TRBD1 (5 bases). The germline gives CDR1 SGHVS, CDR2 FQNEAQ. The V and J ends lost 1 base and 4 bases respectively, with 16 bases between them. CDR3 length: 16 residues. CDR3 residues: CASSLVPGLILTEAFF. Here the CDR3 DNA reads TGTGCCAGCAGCTTAGTTCCAGGGCTTATCCTCACTGAAGCTTTCTTT.

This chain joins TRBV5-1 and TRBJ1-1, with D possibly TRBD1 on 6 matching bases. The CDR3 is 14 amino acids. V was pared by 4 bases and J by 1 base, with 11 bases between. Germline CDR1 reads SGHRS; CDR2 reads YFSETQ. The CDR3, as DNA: TGCGCCAGCAGCCGGACAGTTCAGAACACTGAAGCTTTCTTT. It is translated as CASSRTVQNTEAFF. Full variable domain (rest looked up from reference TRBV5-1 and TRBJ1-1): KAGVTQTPRYLIKTRGQQVTLSCSPISGHRSVSWYQQTPGQGLQFLFEYFSETQRNKGNFPGRFSGRQFSNSRSEMNVSTLELGDSALYLCASSRTVQNTEAFFGQGTRLTVV.

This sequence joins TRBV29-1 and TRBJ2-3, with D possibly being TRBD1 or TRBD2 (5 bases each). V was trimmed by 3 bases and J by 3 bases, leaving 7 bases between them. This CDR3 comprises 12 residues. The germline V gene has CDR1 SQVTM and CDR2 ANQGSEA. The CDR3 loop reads CSVDEGTDTQYF. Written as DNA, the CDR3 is TGCAGCGTTGACGAGGGGACAGATACGCAGTATTTT.

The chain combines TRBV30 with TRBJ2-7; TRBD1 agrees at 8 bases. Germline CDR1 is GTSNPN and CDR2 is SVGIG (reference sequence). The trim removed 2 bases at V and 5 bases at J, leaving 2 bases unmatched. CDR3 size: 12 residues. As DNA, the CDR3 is TGTGCCTGGAGTCGACAGGGGCACGAGCAGTACTTC. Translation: CAWSRQGHEQYF.

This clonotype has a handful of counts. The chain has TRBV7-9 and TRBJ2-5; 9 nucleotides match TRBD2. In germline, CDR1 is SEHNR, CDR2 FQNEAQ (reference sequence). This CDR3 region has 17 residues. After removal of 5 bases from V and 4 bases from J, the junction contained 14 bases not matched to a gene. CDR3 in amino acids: CASSILTLAGRAETQYF. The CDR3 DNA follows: TGTGCCAGCAGCATTCTTACCCTAGCGGGAAGGGCAGAGACCCAGTACTTC.

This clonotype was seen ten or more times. The CDR3 reads CASSYFGTGNQPQHF. DNA of the CDR3: TGTGCCAGCAGTTACTTCGGGACAGGGAATCAGCCCCAGCATTTT. V gene TRBV6-2 or TRBV6-3 combines with J gene TRBJ1-5; 9 bases fit TRBD1. The CDR3 length is 15 residues. Germline loops: CDR1 MNHEY, CDR2 SVGEGT. Trimming at V came to 1 base and at J to 4 bases, leaving 2 bases not matched to a gene.

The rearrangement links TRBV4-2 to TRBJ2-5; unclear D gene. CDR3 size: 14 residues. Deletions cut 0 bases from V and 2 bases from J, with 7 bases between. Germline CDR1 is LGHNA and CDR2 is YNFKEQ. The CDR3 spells CASSQEGLQETQYF. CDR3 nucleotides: TGTGCCAGCAGCCAAGAAGGGCTTCAAGAGACCCAGTACTTC.

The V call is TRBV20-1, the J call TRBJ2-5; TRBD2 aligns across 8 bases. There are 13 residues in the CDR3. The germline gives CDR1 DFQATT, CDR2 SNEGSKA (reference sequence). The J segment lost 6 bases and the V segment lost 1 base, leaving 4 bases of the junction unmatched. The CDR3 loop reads CSARAAGAKTQYF. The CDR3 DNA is TGCAGTGCTAGAGCAGCGGGGGCCAAGACCCAGTACTTC.

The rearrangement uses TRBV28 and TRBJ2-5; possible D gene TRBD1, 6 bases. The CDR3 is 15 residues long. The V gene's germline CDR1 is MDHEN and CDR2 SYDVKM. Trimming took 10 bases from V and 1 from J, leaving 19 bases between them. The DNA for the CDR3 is TGTGCCACCTCCTCAGGACAGAACCGCCAAGAGACCCAGTACTTC. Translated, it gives CATSSGQNRQETQYF.